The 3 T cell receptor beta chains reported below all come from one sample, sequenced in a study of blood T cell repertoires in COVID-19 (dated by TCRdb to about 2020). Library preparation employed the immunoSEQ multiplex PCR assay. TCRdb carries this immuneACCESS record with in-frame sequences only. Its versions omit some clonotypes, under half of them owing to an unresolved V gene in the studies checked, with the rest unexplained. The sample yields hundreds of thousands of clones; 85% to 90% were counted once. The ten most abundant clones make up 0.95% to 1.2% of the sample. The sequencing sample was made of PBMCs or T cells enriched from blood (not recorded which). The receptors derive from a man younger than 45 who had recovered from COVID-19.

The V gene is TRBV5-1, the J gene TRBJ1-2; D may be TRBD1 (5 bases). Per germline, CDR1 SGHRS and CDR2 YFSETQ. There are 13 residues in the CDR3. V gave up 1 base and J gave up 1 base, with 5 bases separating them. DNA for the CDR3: TGCGCCAGCAGCTTGCAGGGTAACTATGGCTACACCTTC. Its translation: CASSLQGNYGYTF.

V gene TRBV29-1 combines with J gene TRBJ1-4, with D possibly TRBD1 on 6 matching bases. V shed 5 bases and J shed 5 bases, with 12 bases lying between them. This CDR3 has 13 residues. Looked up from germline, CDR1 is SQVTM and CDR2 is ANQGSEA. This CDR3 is CSVRTAGNEKLFF. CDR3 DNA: TGCAGCGTTAGGACAGCAGGAAATGAAAAACTGTTTTTT.

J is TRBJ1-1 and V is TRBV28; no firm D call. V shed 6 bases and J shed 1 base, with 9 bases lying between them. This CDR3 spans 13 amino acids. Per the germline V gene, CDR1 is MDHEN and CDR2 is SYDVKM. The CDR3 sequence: CASRSRGNTEAFF. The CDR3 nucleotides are TGTGCCAGCAGATCACGGGGGAACACTGAAGCTTTCTTT.